This TCR beta chain emerged from a study of CD8+ T cells in alopecia areata. The treatment denotes: oral pan-JAK inhibitor, 5-10 mg twice daily. Peripheral blood samples and lesional scalp punch biopsies were obtained from alopecia areata patients. The CDR3 has 16 residues. V lost 5 bases to trimming and J lost 1 base, with 14 bases between them. Germline CDR1 is SEHNR and CDR2 is FQNEAQ (reference sequence). Reverse transcribed after extraction, RNA yielded cDNA as the sequencing template. Sequencing was performed with immunoSEQ multiplex PCR; in TCRdb, only in-frame clones are kept and a portion is missing. Among roughly 100,000 clones listed, more than 55% were seen once.

The sample in question was CD8+ T cells sorted from blood, obtained at week 4, from a patient treated with tofacitinib. The chain employs TRBV7-9 and TRBJ2-2, with a tentative D call TRBD1 (6 bases). The sequence was obtained from a human donor with alopecia areata. CDR3 coding DNA: TGTGCCAGCAGCGACTACAGGGTTTGGAACACCGGGGAGCTGTTTTTT. It encodes CASSDYRVWNTGELFF.